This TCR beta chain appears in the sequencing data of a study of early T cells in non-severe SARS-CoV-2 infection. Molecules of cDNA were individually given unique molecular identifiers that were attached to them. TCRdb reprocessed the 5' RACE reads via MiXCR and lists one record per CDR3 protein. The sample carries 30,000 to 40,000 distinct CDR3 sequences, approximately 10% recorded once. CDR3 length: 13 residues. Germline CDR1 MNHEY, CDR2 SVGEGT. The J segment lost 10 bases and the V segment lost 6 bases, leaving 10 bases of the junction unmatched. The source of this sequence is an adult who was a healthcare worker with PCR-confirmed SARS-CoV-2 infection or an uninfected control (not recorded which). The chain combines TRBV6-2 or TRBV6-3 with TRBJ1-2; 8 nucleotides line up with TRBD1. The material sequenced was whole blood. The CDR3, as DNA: TGTGCCAGCAGCTGGGACAGGTCCATCGACTACACCTTC. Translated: CASSWDRSIDYTF.